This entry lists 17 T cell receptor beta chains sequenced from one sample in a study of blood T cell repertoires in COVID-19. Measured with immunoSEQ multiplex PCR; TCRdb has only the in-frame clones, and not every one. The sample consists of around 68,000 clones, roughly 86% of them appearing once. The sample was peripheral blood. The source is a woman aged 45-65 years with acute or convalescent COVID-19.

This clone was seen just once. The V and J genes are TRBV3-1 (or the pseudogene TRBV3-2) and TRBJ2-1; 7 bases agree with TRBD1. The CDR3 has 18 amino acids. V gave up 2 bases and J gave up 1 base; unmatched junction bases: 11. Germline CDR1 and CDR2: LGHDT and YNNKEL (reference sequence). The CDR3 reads CASSQKITGVGSYNEQFF. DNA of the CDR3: TGTGCCAGCAGCCAAAAAATCACAGGGGTCGGGTCCTACAATGAGCAGTTCTTC.

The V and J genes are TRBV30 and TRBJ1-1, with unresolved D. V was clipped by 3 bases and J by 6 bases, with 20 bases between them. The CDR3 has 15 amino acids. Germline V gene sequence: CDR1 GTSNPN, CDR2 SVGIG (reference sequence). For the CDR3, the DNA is TGTGCCTGGAGATTCGGGGAAGGGAATATGGCTGAAGCTTTCTTT. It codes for CAWRFGEGNMAEAFF.

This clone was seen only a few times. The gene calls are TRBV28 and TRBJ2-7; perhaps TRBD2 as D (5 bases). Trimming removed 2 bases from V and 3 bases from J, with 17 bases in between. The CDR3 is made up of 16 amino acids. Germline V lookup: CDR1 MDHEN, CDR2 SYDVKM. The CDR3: CASSLAGGEGFYEQYF. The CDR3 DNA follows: TGTGCCAGCAGTTTAGCGGGCGGAGAGGGATTCTACGAGCAGTACTTC. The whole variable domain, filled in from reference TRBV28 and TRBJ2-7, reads DVKVTQSSRYLVKRTGEKVFLECVQDMDHENMFWYRQDPGLGLRLIYFSYDVKMKEKGDIPEGYSVSREKKERFSLILESASTNQTSMYLCASSLAGGEGFYEQYFGPGTRLTVT.

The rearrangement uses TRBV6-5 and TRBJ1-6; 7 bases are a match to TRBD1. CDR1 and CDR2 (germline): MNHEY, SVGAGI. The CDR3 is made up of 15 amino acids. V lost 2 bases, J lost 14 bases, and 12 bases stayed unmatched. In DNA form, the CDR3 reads TGTGCCAGCAGTTACGGACAGGATGCCTCGTTCTCCCTCCACTTT. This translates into CASSYGQDASFSLHF.

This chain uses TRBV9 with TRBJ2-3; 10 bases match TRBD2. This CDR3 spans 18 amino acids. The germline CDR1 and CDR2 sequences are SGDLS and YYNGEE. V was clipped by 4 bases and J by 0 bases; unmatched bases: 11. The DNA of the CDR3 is TGTGCCAGCAGCCTCTCGTCGTCTAGCGGGGGTAGCACAGATACGCAGTATTTT. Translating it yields CASSLSSSSGGSTDTQYF.

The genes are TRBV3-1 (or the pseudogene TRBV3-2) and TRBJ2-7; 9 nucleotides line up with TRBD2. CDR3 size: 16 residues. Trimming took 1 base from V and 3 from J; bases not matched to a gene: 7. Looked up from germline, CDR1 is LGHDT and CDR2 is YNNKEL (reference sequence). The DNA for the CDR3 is TGTGCCAGCAGCCAAGCCCTAGCGGGAAGGTGCTACGAGCAGTACTTC. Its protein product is CASSQALAGRCYEQYF.

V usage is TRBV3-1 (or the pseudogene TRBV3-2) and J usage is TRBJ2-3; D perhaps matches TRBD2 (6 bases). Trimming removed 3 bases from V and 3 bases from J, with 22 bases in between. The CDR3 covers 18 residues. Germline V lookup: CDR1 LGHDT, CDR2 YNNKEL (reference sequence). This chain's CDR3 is CASSQTFPNGRRTDTQYF. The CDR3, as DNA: TGTGCCAGCAGCCAGACCTTTCCAAATGGGAGGCGGACAGATACGCAGTATTTT.

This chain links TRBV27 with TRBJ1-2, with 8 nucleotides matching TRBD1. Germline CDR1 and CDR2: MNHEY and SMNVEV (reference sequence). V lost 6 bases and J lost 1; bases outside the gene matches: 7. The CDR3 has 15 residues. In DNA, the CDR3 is TGTGCCAGCAGGCCAGGGGGCAATGGTAACTATGGCTACACCTTC. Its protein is CASRPGGNGNYGYTF.

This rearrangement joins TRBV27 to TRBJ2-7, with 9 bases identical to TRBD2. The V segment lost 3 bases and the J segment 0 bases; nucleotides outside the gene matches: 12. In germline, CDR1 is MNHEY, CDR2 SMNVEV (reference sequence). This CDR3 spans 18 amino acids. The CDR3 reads CASSFRGRGLAFSYEQYF. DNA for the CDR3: TGTGCCAGCAGTTTCAGGGGACGGGGACTAGCCTTCTCCTACGAGCAGTACTTC.

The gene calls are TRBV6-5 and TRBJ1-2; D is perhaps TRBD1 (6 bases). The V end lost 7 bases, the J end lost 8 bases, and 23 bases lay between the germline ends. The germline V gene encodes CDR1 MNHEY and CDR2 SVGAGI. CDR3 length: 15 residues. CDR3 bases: TGTGCCAGCACCCCCCTGCGGACAGCCACGTTGGGCTACACCTTC. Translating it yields CASTPLRTATLGYTF.

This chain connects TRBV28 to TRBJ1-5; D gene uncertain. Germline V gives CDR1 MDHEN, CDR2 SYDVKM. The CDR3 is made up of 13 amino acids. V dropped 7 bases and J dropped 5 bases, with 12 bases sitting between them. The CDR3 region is CASTRTPYQPQHF. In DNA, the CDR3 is TGTGCCAGCACCAGAACCCCTTATCAGCCCCAGCATTTT.

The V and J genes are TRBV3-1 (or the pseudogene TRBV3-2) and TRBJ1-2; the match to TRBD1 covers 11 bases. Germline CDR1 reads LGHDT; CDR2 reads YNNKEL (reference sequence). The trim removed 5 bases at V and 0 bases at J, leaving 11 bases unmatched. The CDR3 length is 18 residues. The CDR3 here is CASSAVGQGAGPNYGYTF. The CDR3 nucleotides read TGTGCCAGCAGCGCAGTAGGACAGGGGGCAGGACCTAACTATGGCTACACCTTC.

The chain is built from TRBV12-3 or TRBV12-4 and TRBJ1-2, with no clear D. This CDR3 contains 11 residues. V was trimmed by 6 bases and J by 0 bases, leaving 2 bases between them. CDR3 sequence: CASSTNYGYTF. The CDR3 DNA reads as TGTGCCAGCAGCACTAACTATGGCTACACCTTC.

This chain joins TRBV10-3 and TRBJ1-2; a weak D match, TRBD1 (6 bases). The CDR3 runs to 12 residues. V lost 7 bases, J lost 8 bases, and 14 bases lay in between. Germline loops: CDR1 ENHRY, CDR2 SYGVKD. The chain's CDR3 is CAITPGQSGYTF. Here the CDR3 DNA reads TGTGCCATCACCCCCGGACAGTCCGGCTACACCTTC.

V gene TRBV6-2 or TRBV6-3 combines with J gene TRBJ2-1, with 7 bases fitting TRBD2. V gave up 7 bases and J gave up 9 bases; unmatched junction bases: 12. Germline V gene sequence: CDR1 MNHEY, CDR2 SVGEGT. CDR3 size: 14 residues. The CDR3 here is CASNPREALVEQFF. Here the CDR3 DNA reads TGTGCCAGCAACCCCCGGGAGGCGCTCGTTGAGCAGTTCTTC.

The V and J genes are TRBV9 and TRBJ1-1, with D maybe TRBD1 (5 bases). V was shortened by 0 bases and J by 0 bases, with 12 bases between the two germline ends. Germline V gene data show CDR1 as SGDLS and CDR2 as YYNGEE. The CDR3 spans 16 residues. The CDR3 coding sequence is TGTGCCAGCAGCGTAGTGGTTACAGGCGTGAACACTGAAGCTTTCTTT. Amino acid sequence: CASSVVVTGVNTEAFF.

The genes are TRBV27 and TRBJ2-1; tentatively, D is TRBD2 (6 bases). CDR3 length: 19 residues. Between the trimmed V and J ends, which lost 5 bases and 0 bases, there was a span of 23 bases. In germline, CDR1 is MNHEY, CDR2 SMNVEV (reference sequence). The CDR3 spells CASSPQMGGGYSSYNEQFF. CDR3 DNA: TGTGCCAGCAGTCCGCAGATGGGTGGGGGGTATAGCTCCTACAATGAGCAGTTCTTC.